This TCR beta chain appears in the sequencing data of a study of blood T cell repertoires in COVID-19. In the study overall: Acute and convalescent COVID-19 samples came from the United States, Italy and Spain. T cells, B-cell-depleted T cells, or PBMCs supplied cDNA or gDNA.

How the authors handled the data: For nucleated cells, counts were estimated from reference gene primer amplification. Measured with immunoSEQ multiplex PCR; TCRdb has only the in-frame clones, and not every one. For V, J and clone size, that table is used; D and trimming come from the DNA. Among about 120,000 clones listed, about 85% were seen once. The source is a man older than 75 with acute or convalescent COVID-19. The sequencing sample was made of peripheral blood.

As DNA, the CDR3 is TGTGCCAGCAGCTTACAGGAGAACACTGAAGCTTTCTTT. Encoded protein: CASSLQENTEAFF. The rearrangement uses TRBV5-4 and TRBJ1-1; D is perhaps TRBD1 (5 bases). The ends were cut back, 2 bases at V and 1 base at J, with 6 bases in the middle. The CDR3 is made up of 13 amino acids. Per germline, CDR1 SGHNT and CDR2 YYREEE (reference sequence).